This T cell receptor (beta chain) derives from a study of beta chain features in type 1 diabetes. A CD45RO/CCR7/CD25/CD127/CD95/CD27 panel sorted naive, central memory, regulatory and stem cell-like memory CD4+ cells. Over 95% purity was reached by all sorted populations. Study outcomes and limitations: The study found that naive, central memory and Treg TCRB repertoires appeared more similar in patients than in healthy donors. Overrepresentation of cells with high TCR expression could result from cDNA sequencing.

The CDR3 runs to 17 residues. Trimming cost V 4 bases and J 4 bases; bases outside gene matches: 13. From germline, CDR1 is SNHLY and CDR2 FYNNEI. All of the isolated RNA was reverse transcribed, so expressed TCRB transcripts were sequenced. Profiled with immunoSEQ multiplex PCR; TCRdb holds only in-frame clones, not every one. The sample has approximately 5,800 clones, 75% seen once; the top ten hold approximately 2.1%. This clone was seen once. Its antigen remains unknown. This chain connects TRBV2 to TRBJ1-5; TRBD1 agrees at 7 bases. Specimen: Tregs from blood. The receptor was derived from a man aged 18-30 years in good health. CDR3 DNA: TGTGCCAGCAGTGTCGCGACAGGGTCGTCTGGGAATCAGCCCCAGCATTTT. Translating it yields CASSVATGSSGNQPQHF.